This T cell receptor beta chain came from a study of shared clonotypes between healthy human individuals. Study-wide context: In total, the donors were a couple of women and a few men aged 18 to 49.

The CDR3 is 15 amino acids. V was clipped by 5 bases and J by 2 bases; unmatched bases: 4. The germline V gene has CDR1 SEHNR and CDR2 FQNEAQ (reference sequence). With regard to this clone: Its target is unknown. This sample includes further DNA sequences coding for the same CDR3.

At deep level, the assay was performed. Generated by immunoSEQ multiplex PCR, the TCRdb table keeps only in-frame clones and is missing some. This sample has 1,500,000 or so clones, with around 97% found just once. Study-wide findings and caveats: Larger richness was generally estimated for naive than memory subsets. Lower generation probabilities were found for non-shared clonotypes than for those shared by all four donors.

The material sequenced was naive CD4+ T cells sorted from blood. This sample's subset: CD45RA+ positively selected. The V and J genes are TRBV7-9 and TRBJ2-1, with 9 nucleotides matching TRBD2. The sequence was collected from a man aged 25 to 40 in good health. DNA of the CDR3: TGTGCCAGCAGCCTCCGACTAGCGGCCTACAATGAGCAGTTCTTC. Protein sequence: CASSLRLAAYNEQFF.